The T cell receptor (beta chain) under discussion was sequenced for a study of cytomegalovirus exposure and HLA in healthy donors. Study outcomes and limitations: When a later analysis compared HLA-associated TCR beta chains with equally common others, the HLA-associated chains turned out to be more clonally expanded and to have lower generation probabilities. A later analysis linked a missense variant in DCLRE1C to the trimming of TCR beta V and J genes. The listing of roughly 160 TCR beta chains classed them as cytomegalovirus-associated. Rare TCR sequences dominated, though some public TCRs recurred in many donors.

Researchers ran the PCR with 60 Vbeta and 13 Jbeta primers. TCRdb's copy holds only in-frame clones and misses some; the assay was immunoSEQ multiplex PCR. The sample has over 200,000 clones, roughly 79% seen once. V shed 7 bases, J shed 6 bases, and the junction held 6 bases outside the gene matches. Germline assignment: CDR1 LNHDA and CDR2 SQIVND (reference sequence). CDR3 length equals 13 residues. Points on this clone: Its matching antigen is unknown.

The source of this sequence is a woman between 35 and 50 years old in good health and CMV-seronegative. The chain couples TRBV19 to TRBJ1-2; 9 bases line up with TRBD1. Sequencing was carried out using PBMCs. This chain's CDR3 is CASNLQGANGYTF. CDR3 in DNA: TGTGCCAGTAACCTACAGGGGGCAAATGGCTACACCTTC.